The 28 T cell receptor beta chains in this list originate from one sample, sequenced in a study of cytomegalovirus exposure and HLA in healthy donors. Profiling relied on immunoSEQ multiplex PCR, and the TCRdb table lists in-frame clones only, not all of them. The table lists about 150,000 clones, 88% of them singletons. Sequenced sample: PBMCs. All receptors derive from a man younger than 35 in good health and CMV-seronegative.

On this clone itself: A read error may produce the germline difference seen at one junction end. V gene TRBV7-2 combines with J gene TRBJ1-1; no definite D call. The V gene's germline CDR1 is SGHTA and CDR2 FQGNSA. The CDR3 is 16 amino acids. The CDR3 DNA sequence: TGTGCCAGCAGCCTAGCTTTGACATCGGCGGGCACTGAAGCTTTCTTT. This translates into CASSLALTSAGTEAFF.

The chain carries TRBV10-3 and TRBJ2-2; perhaps TRBD2 as D (5 bases). The germline V gene has CDR1 ENHRY and CDR2 SYGVKD. The CDR3 has 14 amino acids. Trimming stripped 3 bases from V and 3 bases from J, with 8 bases between. CDR3 bases: TGTGCCATCAGTGACCGGGGAGACACCGGGGAGCTGTTTTTT. Protein product: CAISDRGDTGELFF.

The CDR3 nucleotides read TGTGCCAGCAGTGCCCGGGACAGTTTCACAGATACGCAGTATTTT. This sequence encodes CASSARDSFTDTQYF. The chain has TRBV27 and TRBJ2-3, with 7 positions matching TRBD1. V trimming: 5 bases; J trimming: 2 bases; junction bases outside the gene matches: 7. This CDR3 region has 15 residues. The germline gives CDR1 MNHEY, CDR2 SMNVEV (reference sequence).

The chain links TRBV10-1 to TRBJ2-7; D remains ambiguous. The CDR3 has 13 residues. In germline, CDR1 is WNHNN, CDR2 SYGVQD (reference sequence). V lost 6 bases and J 4 bases, leaving 13 bases between the germline ends. The chain's CDR3 is CASSVLPDYEQYF. CDR3 nucleotide sequence: TGCGCCAGCAGCGTACTCCCTGATTACGAGCAGTACTTC.

The chain uses TRBV4-3 and TRBJ2-3; perhaps TRBD1 as D (5 bases). V lost 1 base to trimming and J lost 3 bases, with 14 bases between them. Germline loops: CDR1 LGHNA, CDR2 YSLEER. This CDR3 spans 16 amino acids. CDR3 DNA: TGCGCCAGCAGCCAAGGGGGCGGTCTTAGAACAGATACGCAGTATTTT. It is translated as CASSQGGGLRTDTQYF.

The chain is built from TRBV4-1 and TRBJ2-3; 8 bases are shared with TRBD2. Germline CDR1 and CDR2: MGHRA and YSYEKL. Unmatched junction bases numbered 11, after V lost 4 bases and J lost 2 bases. CDR3 size: 17 residues. The CDR3: CASSPNGGGKDTDTQYF. The CDR3 nucleotides are TGCGCCAGCAGCCCAAACGGCGGGGGGAAAGACACAGATACGCAGTATTTT.

V usage is TRBV7-9 and J usage is TRBJ1-5; 10 bases map to TRBD1. The germline V gene has CDR1 SEHNR and CDR2 FQNEAQ (reference sequence). After removal of 0 bases from V and 1 base from J, the junction contained 0 bases not matched to a gene. The CDR3 length is 16 residues. Written as DNA, the CDR3 is TGTGCCAGCAGCTTAGCGGACAGGGGGAGCAATCAGCCCCAGCATTTT. It specifies CASSLADRGSNQPQHF.

V and J are TRBV28 and TRBJ2-2, with 13 bases identical to TRBD2. V lost 1 base and J lost 9; bases outside the gene matches: 11. Germline CDR1 reads MDHEN; CDR2 reads SYDVKM. CDR3 length: 18 residues. CDR3 nucleotide sequence: TGTGCCAGCAGTTTATTCAGACTAGCGGGAGGAAGAGTGTGGGAGCTGTTTTTT. This gives the protein CASSLFRLAGGRVWELFF.

The CDR3 DNA sequence: TGTGCCATCAGTGAGTCGTCGGCAGGGGTTCTTTTTAGCACTGAAGCTTTCTTT. This codes for CAISESSAGVLFSTEAFF. The chain has TRBV10-3 and TRBJ1-1, with a tentative D call TRBD1 (6 bases). Germline CDR1 is ENHRY and CDR2 is SYGVKD. The CDR3 runs 18 residues. The V end was cut by 0 bases, the J end by 4 bases, with 21 bases between.

The V call is TRBV29-1, the J call TRBJ2-2; TRBD2 agrees at 13 bases. The V gene end was trimmed by 1 base and the J gene end by 6 bases; junction bases not matched to a gene: 11. The germline V gene encodes CDR1 SQVTM and CDR2 ANQGSEA. CDR3 size: 18 residues. The CDR3 reads CSVEGGTSGAGSAGELFF. The CDR3 DNA is TGCAGCGTTGAAGGTGGGACTAGCGGGGCAGGAAGTGCCGGGGAGCTGTTTTTT.

This clone was observed a handful of times. The J gene is TRBJ1-6, the V gene TRBV19, with 9 nucleotides matching TRBD1. Germline V gene data show CDR1 as LNHDA and CDR2 as SQIVND (reference sequence). The CDR3 spans 18 residues. J was trimmed by 7 bases and V by 1 base; bases with no gene match: 11. CDR3 in amino acids: CASSIGTGGEIWNSPLHF. The CDR3 coding sequence is TGTGCCAGTAGTATAGGAACAGGGGGCGAAATATGGAATTCACCCCTCCACTTT.

The rearrangement uses TRBV7-6 and TRBJ2-5; 10 bases are a match to TRBD1. Germline V gene data show CDR1 as SGHVS and CDR2 as FNYEAQ. The junction had 8 bases not matched to a gene; V was cut back by 5 bases and J by 2 bases. This CDR3 is 16 amino acids long. CDR3 region: CASSLVAGQGQETQYF. CDR3 sequence (DNA): TGTGCCAGCAGCCTAGTTGCGGGACAGGGGCAAGAGACCCAGTACTTC.

J is TRBJ2-7 and V is TRBV7-8; 8 positions agree with TRBD1. J was trimmed by 4 bases and V by 3 bases; bases with no gene match: 5. CDR1 is SGHVS, CDR2 FQNEAQ, per germline. The CDR3 is made up of 14 amino acids. The CDR3 coding sequence is TGTGCCAGCAGCTTTGGACAGGGCGTGTACGAGCAGTACTTC. As protein: CASSFGQGVYEQYF.

This chain connects TRBV28 to TRBJ1-3; D not certain. Germline loops: CDR1 MDHEN, CDR2 SYDVKM. Trimming pared 3 bases from V and 0 bases from J, leaving 3 bases between. The CDR3 consists of 13 residues. The CDR3 DNA is TGTGCCAGCAGTTTCGGCTCTGGAAACACCATATATTTT. Translated, it gives CASSFGSGNTIYF.

A few counts support this clone. The DNA for the CDR3 is TGTGCAAACTCGATGAACACTGAAGCTTTCTTT. This encodes CANSMNTEAFF. This chain links TRBV28 with TRBJ1-1; no reliable D call. The length of the CDR3 is 11 residues. The V gene's germline CDR1 is MDHEN and CDR2 SYDVKM.

A remark on this clone: Within the sample, other DNA sequences also encode this same CDR3. The V gene is TRBV29-1, the J gene TRBJ2-3, with 8 bases identical to TRBD1. The CDR3 has 13 amino acids. CDR1 is SQVTM, CDR2 ANQGSEA, per germline. The trim removed 6 bases at V and 3 bases at J, leaving 5 bases unmatched. The CDR3 region is CSVDGQGTDTQYF. The CDR3, as DNA: TGCAGCGTCGACGGACAGGGAACAGATACGCAGTATTTT.

The rearrangement links TRBV10-2 to TRBJ2-5, with 11 bases fitting TRBD2. Germline values: CDR1 WSHSY, CDR2 SAAADI. Unmatched junction bases numbered 10, after V lost 5 bases and J lost 8 bases. The CDR3 is 15 residues long. The CDR3 loop is CASSLLAGVRETQYF. The DNA for the CDR3 is TGCGCCAGCAGTTTACTAGCGGGGGTCCGTGAAACCCAGTACTTC.

CDR3 nucleotide sequence: TGTGCCAGTAGTATTTATTCGAGGCAGCCCCAGCATTTT. Its translation: CASSIYSRQPQHF. The chain employs TRBV19 and TRBJ1-5, with unresolved D. There are 13 residues in the CDR3. The V gene lost 3 bases and the J gene lost 7 bases, with 10 bases spanning the gap. Germline V gene lookup returns CDR1 LNHDA and CDR2 SQIVND (reference sequence).

The chain employs TRBV5-6 and TRBJ2-5; D is possibly TRBD2 (7 bases). The CDR3 has 14 amino acids. Germline V CDR1 and CDR2: SGHDT, YYEEEE. The V end was cut by 0 bases, the J end by 2 bases, with 8 bases between. As DNA, the CDR3 is TGTGCCAGCAGCTTGGAGGGGGGGCAAGAGACCCAGTACTTC. Protein sequence: CASSLEGGQETQYF.

This chain connects TRBV4-3 to TRBJ2-1, with TRBD2 matching over 8 bases. The CDR3 loop spans 17 amino acids. Per germline, CDR1 LGHNA and CDR2 YSLEER. V lost 2 bases to trimming and J lost 0 bases; unmatched junction nucleotides: 6. The CDR3 DNA follows: TGCGCCAGCAGCCAACGCCCCAGCGGGAGCTCCTACAATGAGCAGTTCTTC. The encoded protein is CASSQRPSGSSYNEQFF.

The chain couples TRBV30 to TRBJ1-1; D call uncertain. The ends were cut back, 4 bases at V and 1 base at J, with 4 bases in the middle. The CDR3 loop spans 11 amino acids. CDR1 and CDR2 from the germline V gene are GTSNPN and SVGIG (reference sequence). The CDR3: CAWKQNTEAFF. CDR3 in DNA: TGTGCCTGGAAACAGAACACTGAAGCTTTCTTT. Variable domain in full (rest from reference TRBV30 and TRBJ1-1): SQTIHQWPATLVQPVGSPLSLECTVEGTSNPNLYWYRQAAGRGLQLLFYSVGIGQISSEVPQNLSASRPQDRQFILSSKKLLLSDSGFYLCAWKQNTEAFFGQGTRLTVV.

The chain joins TRBV5-1 to TRBJ2-7, with 9 positions matching TRBD1. The CDR3 extends over 15 amino acids. The J segment lost 0 bases and the V segment lost 4 bases, leaving 5 bases of the junction unmatched. Germline V gene lookup returns CDR1 SGHRS and CDR2 YFSETQ. In DNA, the CDR3 is TGCGCCAGCAGCAACCGGGACAGGGTCTCCTACGAGCAGTACTTC. Translated, it gives CASSNRDRVSYEQYF.

The chain couples TRBV27 to TRBJ2-7, with 9 bases lining up with TRBD1. The CDR3 loop spans 14 amino acids. Germline-derived CDR1 and CDR2 are MNHEY and SMNVEV (reference sequence). J lost 7 bases, V lost 5 bases, and 9 bases had no gene match. In DNA, the CDR3 is TGTGCCAGCAGTACCCGACAGGGGGGTGGGGAGCAGTACTTC. Encoded protein: CASSTRQGGGEQYF.

V and J are TRBV2 and TRBJ2-3; TRBD2 matches 9 bases. V was pared by 4 bases and J by 1 base, with 9 bases of the junction left unmatched. The CDR3 runs 17 residues. Germline V gene sequence: CDR1 SNHLY, CDR2 FYNNEI. The CDR3 DNA reads TGTGCCAGCAGTGTCGAACCCAGCGGGGGGCGCACAGATACGCAGTATTTT. This gives the protein CASSVEPSGGRTDTQYF.

The chain combines TRBV5-1 with TRBJ2-3; no definite D call. V gave up 0 bases and J gave up 4 bases, with 6 bases separating them. The CDR3 loop spans 13 amino acids. Germline CDR1 and CDR2: SGHRS and YFSETQ. As DNA, the CDR3 is TGCGCCAGCAGCTTGGATAGAGCAGATACGCAGTATTTT. This encodes CASSLDRADTQYF. The full variable domain, rest sourced from reference TRBV5-1 and TRBJ2-3, is KAGVTQTPRYLIKTRGQQVTLSCSPISGHRSVSWYQQTPGQGLQFLFEYFSETQRNKGNFPGRFSGRQFSNSRSEMNVSTLELGDSALYLCASSLDRADTQYFGPGTRLTVL.

The chain employs TRBV27 and TRBJ2-1; D gene unclear. V shed 6 bases and J shed 8 bases, with 11 bases lying between them. The CDR3 covers 12 residues. CDR1 and CDR2 from the germline V gene are MNHEY and SMNVEV (reference sequence). The CDR3 nucleotides read TGTGCCAGCAGAATAAACTTGGATGAGCAGTTCTTC. This gives the protein CASRINLDEQFF.

The V call is TRBV2, the J call TRBJ2-2; 7 bases align to TRBD2. The germline V gene has CDR1 SNHLY and CDR2 FYNNEI. The junction had 6 bases not matched to a gene; V was cut back by 8 bases and J by 0 bases. This CDR3 comprises 15 residues. The CDR3 loop is CASLTSPANTGELFF. CDR3 bases: TGTGCCAGCTTGACTAGCCCCGCGAACACCGGGGAGCTGTTTTTT.

The CDR3 protein is CASSQGPGGASSYEQYF. CDR3 DNA: TGCGCCAGCAGCCAAGGGCCCGGTGGGGCCTCCTCCTACGAGCAGTACTTC. The chain has TRBV4-3 and TRBJ2-7; possibly TRBD1 for D (5 bases). CDR1 and CDR2 from the germline V gene are LGHNA and YSLEER. The CDR3 extends over 17 amino acids. V lost 1 base and J 0 bases, leaving 16 bases between the germline ends.